This passage covers 4 T cell receptor beta chains from one sample sequenced in a study of a mutant IDH1 vaccine in newly diagnosed glioma. The repertoire was sequenced with immunoSEQ multiplex PCR; TCRdb's copy has only in-frame clones and lacks some. The data hold about 20,000 clones, with approximately 85% observed a single time. Time point specified: baseline, week 1 (first vaccination visit). Stated treatment: pre-vaccination baseline after standard-of-care therapy. Here the sequenced sample was PBMCs, taken from a glioma patient treated with radiotherapy, temozolomide or both. These receptors were collected from a man between 35 and 55 years old with glioma.

The chain couples TRBV10-3 to TRBJ1-2; D may be TRBD1 (6 bases). Germline CDR1 ENHRY, CDR2 SYGVKD. The CDR3 loop spans 15 amino acids. Trimming took 3 bases from V and 0 from J, leaving 11 bases between them. The CDR3 coding sequence is TGTGCCATCAGTGAAGGGGGAGGGGCTAACTATGGCTACACCTTC. Its translation is CAISEGGGANYGYTF.

The V and J genes are TRBV19 and TRBJ1-2, with D possibly being TRBD1 (5 bases). CDR1 and CDR2 (germline): LNHDA, SQIVND (reference sequence). The CDR3 totals 16 residues. The ends were cut back, 9 bases at V and 5 bases at J, with 25 bases in the middle. CDR3 DNA sequence: TGTGCCAGCGCCCTCCGGGACGGCGGCCATCCGTATGGCTACACCTTC. Protein product: CASALRDGGHPYGYTF.

The V and J genes are TRBV4-2 and TRBJ2-7; TRBD1 or TRBD2 may be the D gene (5 bases each). The germline V gene has CDR1 LGHNA and CDR2 YNFKEQ. This CDR3 has 15 residues. V was pared by 1 base and J by 0 bases, with 10 bases between. The CDR3 DNA sequence: TGTGCCAGCAGCCAAGTCCGGGACGCCTCCTACGAGCAGTACTTC. Amino acid sequence: CASSQVRDASYEQYF.

Written as DNA, the CDR3 is TGTGCCAGCAGCTCCCGACAGGGGGGCCAAGAGACCCAGTACTTC. Translating it yields CASSSRQGGQETQYF. The rearrangement links TRBV7-8 to TRBJ2-5; 9 bases fit TRBD1. The CDR3 consists of 15 residues. Trimming cost V 4 bases and J 1 base; bases outside gene matches: 4. Germline V CDR1 and CDR2: SGHVS, FQNEAQ.